The 5 T cell receptor beta chains below come from one sample, sequenced in a study of T cell clonality in common variable immunodeficiency. Their antigens are not known. Points from the study as a whole: Fewer deletions and N-nucleotide insertions were reportedly seen in common variable immunodeficiency TCR beta sequences.

The protocol was immunoSEQ multiplex PCR, while the TCRdb copy is restricted to in-frame clones and leaves out a portion. The data list about 20,000 clones, none observed once; under 3% falls to the top ten. The sequencing input was peripheral blood mononuclear cells. The receptor source for this set is a human donor with common variable immunodeficiency.

This clone was counted a few times. The sequenced fragment ends 3 residues before the CDR3 boundary, so the rest is inferred from the germline J gene. V is TRBV18 and J is TRBJ2-3; D unclear. Trimming pared 3 bases from V and 6 bases from J, leaving 7 bases between. The germline V gene has CDR1 KGHSH and CDR2 LQKENI. The CDR3 contains 12 residues. CDR3 bases read: TGTGCCAGCTCACCTCAAGGGGATACG. Protein: CASSPQGDT. The complete CDR3 protein is CASSPQGDTQYF.

Concerning this clone itself: The read is 3 residues too short to cover the CDR3 end, so that end is filled in from the germline J gene. The rearrangement links TRBV18 to TRBJ2-3; 7 nucleotides match TRBD2. V dropped 5 bases and J dropped 8; count of bases not matched to a gene: 10. The CDR3 runs 14 residues. Germline CDR1 is KGHSH and CDR2 is LQKENI. The CDR3 protein is CASSAGASGGTQYF. The part of the CDR3 DNA that was read is TGTGCCAGCTCAGCAGGAGCTAGCGGAGGTACG.

By frequency in the sample, this clone is medium-sized. The CDR3 extends 3 residues past the end of the read, so its final part is completed from the germline J gene. The chain uses TRBV12-5 and TRBJ1-2, with D uncertain. The V end was cut by 5 bases, the J end by 5 bases, with 12 bases between. Germline V gene data show CDR1 as LGHNT and CDR2 as FRNRAP. The CDR3 is 13 amino acids. The sequenced part of the CDR3 DNA is TGTGCTAGTGGTACGACGGAAGGGTATGGC. This sequence encodes CASGTTEGYG. The full CDR3 protein reads CASGTTEGYGYTF.

Notes on this clone: The CDR3 is cut off 3 residues early in the read; its end comes from the germline J gene. The chain employs TRBV19 and TRBJ1-1; 7 bases agree with TRBD1. CDR3 length: 17 amino acids. Germline V gives CDR1 LNHDA, CDR2 SQIVND (reference sequence). Germline trimming cut 8 bases from V and 3 bases from J; bases unmatched to any gene: 18. The CDR3 bases that were read are TGTGCCAGTGGAGAGACAGGGCGTTATGTCGAGGACACTGAA. Amino acid sequence: CASGETGRYVEDTE. In full, the CDR3 is CASGETGRYVEDTEAFF.

This clone was detected only a few times. The read stops 3 residues short of the end of the CDR3; the missing end is completed from the germline J gene. J is TRBJ2-3 and V is TRBV2, with TRBD2 identical over 8 bases. V lost 5 bases, J lost 2 bases, and 6 bases stayed unmatched. Germline V gene lookup returns CDR1 SNHLY and CDR2 FYNNEI. This CDR3 contains 15 residues. This CDR3 reads CASSWGLVITDTQYF. Incomplete CDR3 DNA: TGTGCCAGCAGTTGGGGACTAGTGATCACAGATACG.